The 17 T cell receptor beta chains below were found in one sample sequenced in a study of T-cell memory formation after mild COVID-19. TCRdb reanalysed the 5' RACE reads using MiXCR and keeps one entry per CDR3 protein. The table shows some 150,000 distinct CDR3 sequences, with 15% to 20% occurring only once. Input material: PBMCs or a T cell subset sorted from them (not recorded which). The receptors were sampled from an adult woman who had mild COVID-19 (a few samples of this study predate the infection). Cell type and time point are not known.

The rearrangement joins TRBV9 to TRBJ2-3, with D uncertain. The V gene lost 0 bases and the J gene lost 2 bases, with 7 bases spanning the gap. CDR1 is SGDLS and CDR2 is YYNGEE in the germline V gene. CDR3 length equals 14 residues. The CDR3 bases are TGTGCCAGCAGCGTAGCAAGGACCACAGATACGCAGTATTTT. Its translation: CASSVARTTDTQYF.

DNA of the CDR3: TGTGCCAGCAGCTTAGAGGTCCTAAGCGGGGACTACAATGAGCAGTTCTTC. The encoded protein is CASSLEVLSGDYNEQFF. The rearrangement uses TRBV7-9 and TRBJ2-1; 7 nucleotides match TRBD2. The CDR3 has 17 residues. Trimming cost V 1 base and J 3 bases; bases outside gene matches: 9. In germline, CDR1 is SEHNR, CDR2 FQNEAQ (reference sequence).

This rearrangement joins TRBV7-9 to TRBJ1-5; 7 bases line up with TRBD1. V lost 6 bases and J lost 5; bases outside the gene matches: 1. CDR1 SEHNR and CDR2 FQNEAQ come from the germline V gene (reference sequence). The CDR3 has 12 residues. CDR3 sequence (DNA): TGTGCCAGCAGGCAGGGGGATCAGCCCCAGCATTTT. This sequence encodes CASRQGDQPQHF.

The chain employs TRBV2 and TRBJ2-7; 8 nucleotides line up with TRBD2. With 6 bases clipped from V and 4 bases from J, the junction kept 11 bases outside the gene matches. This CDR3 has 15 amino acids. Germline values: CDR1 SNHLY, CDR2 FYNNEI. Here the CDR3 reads CASRGREVAGYEQYF. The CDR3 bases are TGTGCCAGCAGAGGCAGGGAGGTAGCGGGATACGAGCAGTACTTC. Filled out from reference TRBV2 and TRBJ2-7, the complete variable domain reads EPEVTQTPSHQVTQMGQEVILRCVPISNHLYFYWYRQILGQKVEFLVSFYNNEISEKSEIFDDQFSVERPDGSNFTLKIRSTKLEDSAMYFCASRGREVAGYEQYFGPGTRLTVT.

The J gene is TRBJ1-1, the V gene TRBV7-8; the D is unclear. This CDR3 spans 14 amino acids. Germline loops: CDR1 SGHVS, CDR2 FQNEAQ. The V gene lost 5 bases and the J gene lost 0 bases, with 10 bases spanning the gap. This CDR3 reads CASSPRTMNTEAFF. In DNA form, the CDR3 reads TGTGCCAGCAGCCCGCGGACCATGAACACTGAAGCTTTCTTT.

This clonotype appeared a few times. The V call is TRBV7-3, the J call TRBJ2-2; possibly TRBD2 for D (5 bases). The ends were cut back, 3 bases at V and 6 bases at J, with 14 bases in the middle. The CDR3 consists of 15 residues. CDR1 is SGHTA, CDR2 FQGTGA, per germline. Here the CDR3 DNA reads TGTGCCAGCAGCTTCGGCAGTGTCGGGGCCGGGGAGCTGTTTTTT. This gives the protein CASSFGSVGAGELFF.

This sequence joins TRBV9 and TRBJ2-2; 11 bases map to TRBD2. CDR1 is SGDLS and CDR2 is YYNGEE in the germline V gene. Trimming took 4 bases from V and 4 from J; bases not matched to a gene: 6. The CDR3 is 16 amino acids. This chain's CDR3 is CASSPTGLAGTGELFF. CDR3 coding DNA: TGTGCCAGCAGCCCGACTGGACTAGCGGGCACCGGGGAGCTGTTTTTT.

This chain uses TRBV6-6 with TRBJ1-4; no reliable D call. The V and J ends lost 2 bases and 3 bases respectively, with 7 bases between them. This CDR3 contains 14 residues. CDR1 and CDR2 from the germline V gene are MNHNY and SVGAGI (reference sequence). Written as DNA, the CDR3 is TGTGCCAGCAGTTACGGTGATTCTAATGAAAAACTGTTTTTT. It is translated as CASSYGDSNEKLFF.

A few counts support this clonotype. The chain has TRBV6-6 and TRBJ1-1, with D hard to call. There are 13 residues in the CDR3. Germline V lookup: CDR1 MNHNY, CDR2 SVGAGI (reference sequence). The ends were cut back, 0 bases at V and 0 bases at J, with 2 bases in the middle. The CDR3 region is CASSYSMNTEAFF. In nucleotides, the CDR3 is TGTGCCAGCAGTTACTCGATGAACACTGAAGCTTTCTTT.

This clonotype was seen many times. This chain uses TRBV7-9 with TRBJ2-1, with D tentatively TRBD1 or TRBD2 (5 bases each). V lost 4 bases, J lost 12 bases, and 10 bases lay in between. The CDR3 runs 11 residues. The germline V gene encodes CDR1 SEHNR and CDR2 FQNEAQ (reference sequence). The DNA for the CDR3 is TGTGCCAGCAGCTCCACAGGAGGGCAGTTCTTC. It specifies CASSSTGGQFF.

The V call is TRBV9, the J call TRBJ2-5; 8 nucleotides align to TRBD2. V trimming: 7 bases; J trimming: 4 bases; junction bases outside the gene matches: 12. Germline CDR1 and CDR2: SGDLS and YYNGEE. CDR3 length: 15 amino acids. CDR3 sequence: CASGASGSRVETQYF. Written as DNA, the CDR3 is TGTGCCAGCGGCGCTAGCGGGTCGCGGGTAGAGACCCAGTACTTC.

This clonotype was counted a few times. As DNA, the CDR3 is TGCAGTGCTAGGTTGGGGACTCTTCGGGGAGTCTACGAGCAGTACTTC. It yields the protein CSARLGTLRGVYEQYF. The V gene is TRBV20-1, the J gene TRBJ2-7; a possible D gene is TRBD2 (6 bases). Trimming left V 3 bases short and J 3 bases short, with 21 bases between. CDR3 size: 16 residues. Germline V lookup: CDR1 DFQATT, CDR2 SNEGSKA (reference sequence).

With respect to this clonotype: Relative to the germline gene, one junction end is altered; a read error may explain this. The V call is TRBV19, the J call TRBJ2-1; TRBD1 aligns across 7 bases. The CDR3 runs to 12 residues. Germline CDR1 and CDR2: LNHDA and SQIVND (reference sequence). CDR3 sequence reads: CASSIMGQMQLF. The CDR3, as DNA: TGTGCCAGTAGTATTATGGGACAGATGCAGTTATTC.

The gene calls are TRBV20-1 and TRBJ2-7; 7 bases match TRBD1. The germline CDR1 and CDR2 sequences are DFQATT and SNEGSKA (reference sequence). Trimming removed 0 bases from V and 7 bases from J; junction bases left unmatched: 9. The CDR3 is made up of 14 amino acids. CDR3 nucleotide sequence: TGCAGTGCTAGAGATCCCAAGGGGGCTGGAGAGCAGTACTTC. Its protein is CSARDPKGAGEQYF.

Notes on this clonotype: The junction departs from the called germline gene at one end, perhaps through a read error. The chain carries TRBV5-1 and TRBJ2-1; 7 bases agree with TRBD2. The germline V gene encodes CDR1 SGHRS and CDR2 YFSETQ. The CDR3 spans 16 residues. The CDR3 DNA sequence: TGTGCCAGCAGCTTAGCCGGGGGGAGCTCCTACAATGAGCAGTTCTTC. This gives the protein CASSLAGGSSYNEQFF.

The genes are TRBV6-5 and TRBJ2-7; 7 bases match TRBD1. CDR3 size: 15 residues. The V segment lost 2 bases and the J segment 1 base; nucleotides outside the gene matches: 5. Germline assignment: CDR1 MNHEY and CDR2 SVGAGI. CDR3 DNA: TGTGCCAGCAGTTACGGCTCGACAGGGTCCTACGAGCAGTACTTC. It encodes CASSYGSTGSYEQYF.

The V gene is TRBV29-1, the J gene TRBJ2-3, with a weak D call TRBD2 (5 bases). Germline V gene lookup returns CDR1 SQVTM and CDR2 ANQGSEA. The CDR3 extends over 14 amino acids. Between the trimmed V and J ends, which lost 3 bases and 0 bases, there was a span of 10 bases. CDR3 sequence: CSVEFQRSTDTQYF. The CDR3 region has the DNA TGCAGCGTTGAGTTCCAGCGGAGCACAGATACGCAGTATTTT.